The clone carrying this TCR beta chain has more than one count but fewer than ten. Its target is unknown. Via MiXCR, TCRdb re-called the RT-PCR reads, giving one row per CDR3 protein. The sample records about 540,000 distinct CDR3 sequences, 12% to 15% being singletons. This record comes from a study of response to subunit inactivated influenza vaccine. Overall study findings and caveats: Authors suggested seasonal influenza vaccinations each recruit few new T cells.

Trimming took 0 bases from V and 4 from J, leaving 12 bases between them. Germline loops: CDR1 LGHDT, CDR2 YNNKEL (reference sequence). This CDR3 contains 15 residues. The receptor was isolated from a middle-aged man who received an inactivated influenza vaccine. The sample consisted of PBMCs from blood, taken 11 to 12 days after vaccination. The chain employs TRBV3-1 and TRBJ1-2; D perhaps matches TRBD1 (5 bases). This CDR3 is CASSQDSGPLYGYTF. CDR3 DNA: TGTGCCAGCAGCCAAGATTCGGGACCGCTCTATGGCTACACCTTC.